This T cell receptor (beta chain) was identified in a study of siplizumab effects on memory and regulatory T cells. Overall study results and limits: Alloreactive sequences whose origin lay in unstimulated CD4+ memory cells were significantly reduced by siplizumab. Naive-or-memory phenotypes were unassignable for roughly 80-97% of proliferating CD4+ or CD8+ clones.

For every sample, some 10^5 TCR templates were assayed. This table comes from immunoSEQ multiplex PCR, and its TCRdb copy is limited to in-frame clones, with some not included. The sample holds about 46,000 clones, about 94% seen once. This clone was seen just once. The antigen is unknown. V was shortened by 6 bases and J by 3 bases, with 12 bases between the two germline ends. Germline loops: CDR1 SEHNR, CDR2 FQNEAQ (reference sequence). The CDR3 loop spans 13 amino acids. The sequence derives from a human donor in good health. Sequences were obtained from CD8+ T cells sorted from blood. The V call is TRBV7-9, the J call TRBJ2-7; D unresolved. The CDR3 DNA reads TGTGCCAGCAGTTTGGACCCCCTCTACGAGCAGTACTTC. Protein sequence: CASSLDPLYEQYF.